Here is one T cell receptor (beta chain) with its context. The CDR3 totals 16 residues. Germline V gene sequence: CDR1 MGHRA, CDR2 YSYEKL. The trim removed 4 bases at V and 6 bases at J, leaving 13 bases unmatched. Source study methods: Reference gene primer amplification in the assay estimated nucleated cell counts. Here immunoSEQ multiplex PCR was the method, and the copy in TCRdb shows in-frame clones only, minus some. V, J and clone size were drawn from that table, and D and trimming were deduced from the DNA. This repertoire shows about 380,000 clones, more than 75% found once; its top ten account for approximately 1%. The record originates from a study of blood T cell repertoires in COVID-19. Study at large: The United States, Italy and Spain were the sources of the acute and convalescent COVID-19 samples. PBMCs, B-cell-depleted T cells, or T cells were the source of the cDNA or gDNA that made up the material.

The gene calls are TRBV4-1 and TRBJ2-7; 9 bases align to TRBD2. This clonotype was sampled from a human donor with acute or convalescent COVID-19. The donor label of this sample is uncertain. The sample consisted of peripheral blood. The CDR3 DNA sequence: TGCGCCAGCAGCCCTCTGGGATTGCGGGGGGGCAGCGAGCAGTACTTC. Translation gives CASSPLGLRGGSEQYF.